The following is a TCR beta chain sequence with its context. This sample is drawn from a study of blood T cell repertoires in COVID-19. This CDR3 has 14 amino acids. CDR1 and CDR2 from the germline V gene are SNHLY and FYNNEI. Trimming removed 6 bases at V and 0 bases at J, with 11 bases between. Clones were read by immunoSEQ multiplex PCR, and TCRdb kept only the in-frame ones, dropping some. In the table there are 350,000 to 400,000 clones, 89% of which are singletons. Seattle's cohort entered during active infection and was followed longitudinally. This chain joins TRBV2 and TRBJ1-1; a possible D gene is TRBD1 (6 bases). The receptor comes from a woman under 40 with COVID-19, enrolled during active disease. The sample consisted of peripheral blood. DNA for the CDR3: TGTGCCAGCAGCCCTCAGGGGCTGAACACTGAAGCTTTCTTT. Its translation: CASSPQGLNTEAFF.